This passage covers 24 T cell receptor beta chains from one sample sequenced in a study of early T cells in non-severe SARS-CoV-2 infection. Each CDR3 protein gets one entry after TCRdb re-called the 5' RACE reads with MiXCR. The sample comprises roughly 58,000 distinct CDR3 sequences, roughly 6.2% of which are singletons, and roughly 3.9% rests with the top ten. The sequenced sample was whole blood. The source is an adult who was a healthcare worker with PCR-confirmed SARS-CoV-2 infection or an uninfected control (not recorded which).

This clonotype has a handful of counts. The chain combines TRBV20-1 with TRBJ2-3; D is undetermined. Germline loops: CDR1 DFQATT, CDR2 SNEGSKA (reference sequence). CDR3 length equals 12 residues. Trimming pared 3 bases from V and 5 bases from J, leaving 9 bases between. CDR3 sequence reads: CSARSPGDTQYF. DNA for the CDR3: TGCAGTGCTAGGTCCCCCGGAGATACGCAGTATTTT.

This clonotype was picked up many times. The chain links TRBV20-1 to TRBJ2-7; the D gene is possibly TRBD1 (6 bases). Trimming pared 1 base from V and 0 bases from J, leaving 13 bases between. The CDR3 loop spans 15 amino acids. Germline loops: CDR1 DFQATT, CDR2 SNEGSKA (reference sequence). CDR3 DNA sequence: TGCAGTGCTAGAGCAGGGGCCCCAAGCTCCTACGAGCAGTACTTC. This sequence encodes CSARAGAPSSYEQYF.

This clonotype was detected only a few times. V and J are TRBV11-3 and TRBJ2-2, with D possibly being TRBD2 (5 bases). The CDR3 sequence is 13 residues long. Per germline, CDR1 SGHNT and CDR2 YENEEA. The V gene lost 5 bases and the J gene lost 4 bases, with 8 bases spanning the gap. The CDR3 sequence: CASSVAGTGELFF. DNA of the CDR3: TGTGCCAGCAGCGTCGCGGGCACCGGGGAGCTGTTTTTT.

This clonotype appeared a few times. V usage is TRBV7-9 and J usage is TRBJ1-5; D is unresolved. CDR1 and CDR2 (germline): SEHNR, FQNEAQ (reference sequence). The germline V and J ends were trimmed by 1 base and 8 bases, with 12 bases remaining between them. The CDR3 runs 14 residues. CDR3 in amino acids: CASSLGDAVKPQHF. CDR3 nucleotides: TGTGCCAGCAGCTTAGGAGACGCGGTTAAGCCCCAGCATTTT.

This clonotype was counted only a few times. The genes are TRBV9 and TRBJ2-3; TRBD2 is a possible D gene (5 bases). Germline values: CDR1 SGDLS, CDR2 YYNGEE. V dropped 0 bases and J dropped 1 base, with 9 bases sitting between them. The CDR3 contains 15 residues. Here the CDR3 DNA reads TGTGCCAGCAGCGTAGGGGGTAGCGGCACAGATACGCAGTATTTT. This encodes CASSVGGSGTDTQYF.

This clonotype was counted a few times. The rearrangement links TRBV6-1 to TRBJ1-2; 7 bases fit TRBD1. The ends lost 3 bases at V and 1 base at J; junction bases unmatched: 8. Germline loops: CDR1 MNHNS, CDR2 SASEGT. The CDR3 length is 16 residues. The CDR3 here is CASSDPTGQINYGYTF. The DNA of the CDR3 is TGTGCCAGCAGTGACCCGACAGGGCAGATTAACTATGGCTACACCTTC.

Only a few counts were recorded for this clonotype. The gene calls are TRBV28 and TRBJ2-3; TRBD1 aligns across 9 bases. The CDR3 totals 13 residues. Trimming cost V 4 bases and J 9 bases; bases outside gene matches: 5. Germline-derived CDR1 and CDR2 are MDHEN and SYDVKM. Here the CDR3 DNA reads TGTGCCAGCAGTTCCCCGGGGACAGGGACGCAGTATTTT. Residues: CASSSPGTGTQYF.

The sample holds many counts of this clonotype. CDR3 in amino acids: CASRPTFRVVDYGYTF. DNA for the CDR3: TGTGCCAGCAGACCAACCTTTAGGGTCGTGGACTATGGCTACACCTTC. The rearrangement uses TRBV28 and TRBJ1-2; D not resolved. V lost 6 bases to trimming and J lost 3 bases, with 20 bases between them. The CDR3 is 16 amino acids. Germline CDR1 is MDHEN and CDR2 is SYDVKM.

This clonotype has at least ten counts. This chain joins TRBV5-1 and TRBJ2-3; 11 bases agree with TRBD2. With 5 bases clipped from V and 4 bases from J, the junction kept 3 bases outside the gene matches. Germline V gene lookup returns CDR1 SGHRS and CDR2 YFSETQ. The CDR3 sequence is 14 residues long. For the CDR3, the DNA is TGCGCCAGCAGTAGCGGGGGGGCAGCAGATACGCAGTATTTT. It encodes CASSSGGAADTQYF.

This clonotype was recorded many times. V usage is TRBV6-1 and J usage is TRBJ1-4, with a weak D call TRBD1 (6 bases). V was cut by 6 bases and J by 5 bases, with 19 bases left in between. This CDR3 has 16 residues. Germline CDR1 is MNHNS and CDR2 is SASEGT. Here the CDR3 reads CASSGYSRGRNEKLFF. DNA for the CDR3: TGTGCCAGCAGCGGCTATAGCAGGGGCCGAAATGAAAAACTGTTTTTT.

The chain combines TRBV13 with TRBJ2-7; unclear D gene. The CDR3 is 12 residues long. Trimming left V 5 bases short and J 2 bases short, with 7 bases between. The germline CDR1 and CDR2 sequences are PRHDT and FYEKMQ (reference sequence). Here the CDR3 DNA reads TGTGCCAGCAGCACGCAAACCTACGAGCAGTACTTC. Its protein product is CASSTQTYEQYF.

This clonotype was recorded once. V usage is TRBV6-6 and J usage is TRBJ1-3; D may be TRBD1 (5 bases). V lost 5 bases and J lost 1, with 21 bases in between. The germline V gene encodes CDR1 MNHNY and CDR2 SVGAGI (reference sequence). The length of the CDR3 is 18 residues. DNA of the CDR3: TGTGCCAGCAGTCCTAGCCCCGGACGGGGACGGTCTGGAAACACCATATATTTT. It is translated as CASSPSPGRGRSGNTIYF.

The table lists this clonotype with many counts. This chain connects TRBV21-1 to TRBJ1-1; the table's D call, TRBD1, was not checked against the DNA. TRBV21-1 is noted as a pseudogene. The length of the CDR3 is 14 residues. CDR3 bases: TGTGCCAGCAGCAAAGCGGGGGCCAGTACTGAAGCTTTCTTT. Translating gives CASSKAGASTEAFF.

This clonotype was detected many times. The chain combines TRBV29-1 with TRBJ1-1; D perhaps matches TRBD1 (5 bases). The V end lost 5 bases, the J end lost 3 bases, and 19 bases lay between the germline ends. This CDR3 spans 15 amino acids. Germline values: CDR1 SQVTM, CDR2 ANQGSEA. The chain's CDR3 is CSVRSIGGIDTEAFF. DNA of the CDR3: TGCAGCGTTCGGAGTATCGGGGGGATAGACACTGAAGCTTTCTTT. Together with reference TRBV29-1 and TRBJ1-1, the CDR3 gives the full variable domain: SAVISQKPSRDICQRGTSLTIQCQVDSQVTMMFWYRQQPGQSLTLIATANQGSEATYESGFVIDKFPISRPNLTFSTLTVSNMSPEDSSIYLCSVRSIGGIDTEAFFGQGTRLTVV.

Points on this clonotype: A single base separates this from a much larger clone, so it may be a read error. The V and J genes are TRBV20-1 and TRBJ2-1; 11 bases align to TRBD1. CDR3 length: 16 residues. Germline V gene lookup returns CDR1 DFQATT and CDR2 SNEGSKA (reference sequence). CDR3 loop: CSAKRRTGGTYYEQFF. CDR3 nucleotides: TGCAGTGCTAAACGTCGGACAGGGGGCACCTACTATGAGCAGTTCTTC.

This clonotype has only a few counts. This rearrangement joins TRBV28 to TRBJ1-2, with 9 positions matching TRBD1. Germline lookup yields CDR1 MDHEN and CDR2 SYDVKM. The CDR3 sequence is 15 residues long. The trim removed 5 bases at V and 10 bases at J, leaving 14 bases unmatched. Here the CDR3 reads CASSPSPGTGIDYTF. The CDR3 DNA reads TGTGCCAGCAGTCCTAGTCCCGGGACAGGGATCGACTACACCTTC.

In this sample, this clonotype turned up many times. The CDR3 spells CSVGDGSGNTIYF. The CDR3 DNA sequence: TGCAGCGTTGGAGACGGCTCTGGAAACACCATATATTTT. This chain links TRBV29-1 with TRBJ1-3; D is unresolved. Germline CDR1 SQVTM, CDR2 ANQGSEA. Trimming cost V 4 bases and J 0 bases, with 7 bases left between them. The CDR3 is 13 amino acids.

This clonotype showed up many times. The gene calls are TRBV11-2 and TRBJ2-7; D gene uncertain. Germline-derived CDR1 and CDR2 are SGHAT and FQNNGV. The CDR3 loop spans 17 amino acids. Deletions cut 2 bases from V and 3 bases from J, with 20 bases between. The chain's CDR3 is CASSLRAFERPIYEQYF. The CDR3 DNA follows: TGTGCCAGCAGCTTAAGGGCGTTTGAGCGACCTATCTACGAGCAGTACTTC.

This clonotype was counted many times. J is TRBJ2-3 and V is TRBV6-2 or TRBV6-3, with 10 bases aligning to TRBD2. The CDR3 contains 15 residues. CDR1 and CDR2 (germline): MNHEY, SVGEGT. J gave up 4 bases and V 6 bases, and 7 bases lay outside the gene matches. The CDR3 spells CASRPPSGGADTQYF. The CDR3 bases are TGTGCCAGCAGGCCCCCCAGCGGGGGGGCAGATACGCAGTATTTT.

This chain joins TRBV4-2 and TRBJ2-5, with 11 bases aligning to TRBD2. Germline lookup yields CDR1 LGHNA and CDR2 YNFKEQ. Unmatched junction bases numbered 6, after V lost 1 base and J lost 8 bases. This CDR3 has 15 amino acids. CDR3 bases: TGTGCCAGCAGCCAAGGGACTAGCGGGCCCTTAACCCAGTACTTC. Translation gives CASSQGTSGPLTQYF.

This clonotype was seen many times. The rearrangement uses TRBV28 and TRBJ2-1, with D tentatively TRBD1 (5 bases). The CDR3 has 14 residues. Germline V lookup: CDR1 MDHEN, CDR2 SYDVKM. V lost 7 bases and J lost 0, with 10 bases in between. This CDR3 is CASNDRNSYNEQFF. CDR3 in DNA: TGTGCCAGCAACGACAGAAACTCCTACAATGAGCAGTTCTTC.

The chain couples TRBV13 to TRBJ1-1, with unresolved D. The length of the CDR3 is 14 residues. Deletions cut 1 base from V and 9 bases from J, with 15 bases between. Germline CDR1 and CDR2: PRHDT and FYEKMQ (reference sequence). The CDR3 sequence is CASSLAFSRTKAFF. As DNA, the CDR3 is TGTGCCAGCAGCTTAGCTTTCAGCCGGACTAAAGCTTTCTTT.

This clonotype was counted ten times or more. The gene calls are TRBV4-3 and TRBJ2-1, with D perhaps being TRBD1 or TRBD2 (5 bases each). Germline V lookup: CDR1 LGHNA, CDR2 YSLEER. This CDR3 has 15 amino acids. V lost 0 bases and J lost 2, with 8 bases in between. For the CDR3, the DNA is TGCGCCAGCAGCCAAGATTTGGGGGCCTACAATGAGCAGTTCTTC. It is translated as CASSQDLGAYNEQFF.

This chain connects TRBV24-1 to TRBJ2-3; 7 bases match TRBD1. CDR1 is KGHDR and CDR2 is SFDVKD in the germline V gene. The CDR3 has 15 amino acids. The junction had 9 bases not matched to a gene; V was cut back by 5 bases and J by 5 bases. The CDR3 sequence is CATSVGGEREDTQYF. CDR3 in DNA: TGTGCCACCAGTGTAGGGGGCGAACGGGAAGATACGCAGTATTTT.